This T cell receptor beta chain is drawn from a study of control samples from healthy donors and cancer patients. Profiling relied on immunoSEQ multiplex PCR, and the TCRdb table lists in-frame clones only, not all of them. The repertoire has more than 85,000 clones, 85% to 90% of them found once; the top ten carry about 3.9%. V dropped 5 bases and J dropped 4 bases, with 17 bases sitting between them. The germline V gene encodes CDR1 SGHAT and CDR2 FQNNGV. The CDR3 consists of 15 residues. The source of this sequence is a woman aged 55-70 years with lung cancer. The chain carries TRBV11-2 and TRBJ2-5; tentatively, D is TRBD2 (7 bases). Sequenced sample: PBMCs. The CDR3 sequence is CASSKSRGAGETQYF. DNA of the CDR3: TGTGCCAGCAGCAAATCCCGGGGGGCGGGAGAGACCCAGTACTTC. Complete variable domain (other parts from reference TRBV11-2 and TRBJ2-5): EAGVAQSPRYKIIEKRQSVAFWCNPISGHATLYWYQQILGQGPKLLIQFQNNGVVDDSQLPKDRFSAERLKGVDSTLKIQPAKLEDSAVYLCASSKSRGAGETQYFGPGTRLLVL.